A single sample is the source of the 3 T cell receptor beta chains below, sequenced in a study of human T cells and chemical hapten exposure. Indicated time point: pre-sensitization, week 0. Described treatment: therapeutic diphenylcyclopropenone sensitization with weekly scalp DPC. TCRdb used MiXCR to reprocess the RACE reads, holding one entry per CDR3 protein. The table records 45,000 to 60,000 distinct CDR3 sequences, approximately 9.8% of them present only once. The sample here was whole blood, taken in connection with sensitization to the hapten diphenylcyclopropenone (DPC). The receptors come from a woman between 40 and 55 years old with alopecia areata. Some clones in this sample may be carry-over from other donors' samples.

There are many counts of this clonotype. The V call is TRBV28, the J call TRBJ2-7; D is unresolved. CDR3 length: 13 amino acids. With 6 bases removed from V and 3 bases from J, the gap between germline ends came to 12 bases. The germline CDR1 and CDR2 sequences are MDHEN and SYDVKM. CDR3 region: CASSPPRNYEQYF. CDR3 sequence (DNA): TGTGCCAGCAGCCCACCCAGGAACTACGAGCAGTACTTC.

This clonotype has just a few counts. J is TRBJ1-5 and V is TRBV7-2, with D maybe TRBD1 (5 bases). This CDR3 comprises 15 residues. V lost 3 bases to trimming and J lost 0 bases, with 9 bases between them. Germline CDR1 SGHTA, CDR2 FQGNSA. The DNA for the CDR3 is TGTGCCAGCAGCTTTGACAGTACTAGCAATCAGCCCCAGCATTTT. It is translated as CASSFDSTSNQPQHF.

This clonotype was counted between two and nine times. This rearrangement joins TRBV5-6 to TRBJ2-5; D not resolved. CDR1 SGHDT and CDR2 YYEEEE come from the germline V gene. The CDR3 is 13 amino acids. Between the trimmed V and J ends, which lost 0 bases and 5 bases, there was a span of 8 bases. The CDR3 reads CASSLDLGETQYF. CDR3 nucleotides: TGTGCCAGCAGCTTGGATTTAGGGGAGACCCAGTACTTC.